These 14 T cell receptor beta chains were all obtained from the same sample, sequenced in a study of T cells after yellow fever vaccination. Using its own MiXCR run on the 5' RACE reads, TCRdb lists one record per CDR3 protein. The sample yields approximately 180,000 distinct CDR3 sequences, roughly 6.2% seen once. The sample was CD4+ T cells sorted from PBMCs, taken on the day of the first yellow fever vaccination. The receptor set was obtained from a man aged 18 to 29 who received the YFV17D yellow fever vaccine.

This clonotype was counted ten times or more. The V gene is TRBV2, the J gene TRBJ2-7; D is ambiguous. Germline V gene data show CDR1 as SNHLY and CDR2 as FYNNEI. This CDR3 spans 14 amino acids. V shed 2 bases and J shed 0 bases, with 8 bases lying between them. The CDR3 is CASSESRDSYEQYV. The CDR3 nucleotides read TGTGCCAGCAGTGAAAGTAGGGACTCCTACGAGCAGTACGTC.

This clonotype was counted many times. The rearrangement joins TRBV12-3 or TRBV12-4 to TRBJ2-5, with a weak D call TRBD2 (5 bases). The CDR3 runs to 14 residues. Trimming stripped 2 bases from V and 2 bases from J, with 9 bases between. In nucleotides, the CDR3 is TGTGCCAGCAGTTTACGGGATAGACAAGAGACCCAGTACTTC. Its protein is CASSLRDRQETQYF.

This clonotype was picked up many times. V and J are TRBV5-1 and TRBJ2-1; 11 bases match TRBD2. V lost 4 bases to trimming and J lost 9 bases; unmatched junction nucleotides: 12. Germline-derived CDR1 and CDR2 are SGHRS and YFSETQ. The CDR3 is 16 amino acids. CDR3 region: CASSDTLAGGHSEQFF. The CDR3, as DNA: TGCGCCAGCAGCGACACCCTAGCGGGGGGACATAGTGAGCAGTTCTTC.

This clonotype has a handful of counts. The chain employs TRBV5-6 and TRBJ1-1; TRBD1 might be the D (5 bases). Germline CDR1 SGHDT, CDR2 YYEEEE. The CDR3 runs 16 residues. Trimming removed 3 bases at V and 1 base at J, with 16 bases between. The CDR3 loop is CASSWGPFMGNTEAFF. The CDR3 DNA is TGTGCCAGCAGCTGGGGACCTTTTATGGGGAACACTGAAGCTTTCTTT. The full variable domain, with the rest looked up from reference TRBV5-6 and TRBJ1-1, is DAGVTQSPTHLIKTRGQQVTLRCSPKSGHDTVSWYQQALGQGPQFIFQYYEEEERQRGNFPDRFSGHQFPNYSSELNVNALLLGDSALYLCASSWGPFMGNTEAFFGQGTRLTVV.

The sample holds many counts of this clonotype. J is TRBJ2-3 and V is TRBV9; a possible D gene is TRBD1 (5 bases). CDR1 and CDR2 (germline): SGDLS, YYNGEE. V shed 4 bases and J shed 0 bases, with 9 bases lying between them. The CDR3 sequence is 14 residues long. This chain's CDR3 is CASSPTASTDTQYF. In nucleotides, the CDR3 is TGTGCCAGCAGCCCGACAGCTAGCACAGATACGCAGTATTTT.

CDR3 sequence reads: CASSLGQGRGIYGYTF. For the CDR3, the DNA is TGTGCCAGCAGCTTAGGGCAGGGCAGGGGAATCTATGGCTACACCTTC. The rearrangement joins TRBV7-2 to TRBJ1-2; perhaps TRBD1 as D (6 bases). Germline-derived CDR1 and CDR2 are SGHTA and FQGNSA. This CDR3 has 16 amino acids. V was pared by 1 base and J by 4 bases, with 16 bases between.

This clonotype was seen a handful of times. V and J are TRBV7-2 and TRBJ2-5, with 8 bases aligning to TRBD2. The junction had 6 bases not matched to a gene; V was cut back by 3 bases and J by 3 bases. Germline V gene sequence: CDR1 SGHTA, CDR2 FQGNSA. This CDR3 contains 15 residues. The CDR3 sequence: CASSFTAGGKETQYF. Written as DNA, the CDR3 is TGTGCCAGCAGCTTCACGGCGGGGGGTAAAGAGACCCAGTACTTC. Full variable domain (missing parts from reference TRBV7-2 and TRBJ2-5): GAGVSQSPSNKVTEKGKDVELRCDPISGHTALYWYRQSLGQGLEFLIYFQGNSAPDKSGLPSDRFSAERTGGSVSTLTIQRTQQEDSAVYLCASSFTAGGKETQYFGPGTRLLVL.

This clonotype was counted at least ten times. The CDR3 here is CASSYRESSYNEQFF. For the CDR3, the DNA is TGCGCCAGCAGCTACAGGGAGAGCTCCTACAATGAGCAGTTCTTC. The chain links TRBV5-1 to TRBJ2-1; the D gene is possibly TRBD1 (6 bases). Per the germline V gene, CDR1 is SGHRS and CDR2 is YFSETQ. The germline V and J ends were trimmed by 3 bases and 0 bases, with 10 bases remaining between them. The CDR3 contains 15 residues.

V gene TRBV12-3 or TRBV12-4 combines with J gene TRBJ2-1; TRBD1 is a possible D gene (5 bases). The V gene lost 5 bases and the J gene lost 2 bases, with 19 bases spanning the gap. The CDR3 has 17 amino acids. The CDR3: CASSPRASSLTYNEQFF. The CDR3 DNA reads as TGTGCCAGCAGTCCCAGGGCGTCTAGTCTTACCTACAATGAGCAGTTCTTC.

The rearrangement joins TRBV5-1 to TRBJ1-2, with 9 bases aligning to TRBD1. This CDR3 spans 17 amino acids. Germline CDR1 and CDR2: SGHRS and YFSETQ. With V trimmed by 4 bases and J by 1 base, 11 bases remained unmatched. CDR3 DNA sequence: TGCGCCAGCAGCGCATCCCCGCCGGACAGGGGTAACTATGGCTACACCTTC. Encoded protein: CASSASPPDRGNYGYTF.

The CDR3 region is CSVEAGATEQYF. The CDR3 nucleotides are TGCAGCGTTGAGGCCGGGGCGACGGAGCAGTACTTC. The J gene is TRBJ2-7, the V gene TRBV29-1; TRBD1 or TRBD2 may be the D gene (5 bases each). The length of the CDR3 is 12 residues. Germline V gene data show CDR1 as SQVTM and CDR2 as ANQGSEA. V was trimmed by 3 bases and J by 7 bases, leaving 13 bases between them.

Ten or more counts support this clonotype. This chain connects TRBV5-1 to TRBJ2-7, with D possibly called TRBD1 or TRBD2 (5 bases each). Trimming left V 0 bases short and J 2 bases short, with 9 bases between. CDR1 and CDR2 (germline): SGHRS, YFSETQ. CDR3 size: 14 residues. The chain's CDR3 is CASSLAGGTYEQYV. The CDR3, as DNA: TGCGCCAGCAGCTTGGCTGGGGGAACCTACGAGCAGTACGTC.

This clonotype has at least ten counts. The chain links TRBV7-2 to TRBJ2-5, with 8 bases fitting TRBD1. CDR3 length equals 14 residues. CDR1 and CDR2 (germline): SGHTA, FQGNSA. V lost 4 bases to trimming and J lost 5 bases; unmatched junction nucleotides: 6. The CDR3 spells CASSWRTGHETQYF. CDR3 sequence (DNA): TGTGCCAGCAGCTGGCGGACAGGGCATGAGACCCAGTACTTC.

The genes are TRBV5-1 and TRBJ1-1; 9 bases fit TRBD1. Germline CDR1 is SGHRS and CDR2 is YFSETQ. The CDR3 sequence is 15 residues long. Trimming removed 1 base from V and 5 bases from J; junction bases left unmatched: 6. The CDR3 is CASSLTGGVVTEAFF. The CDR3 DNA follows: TGCGCCAGCAGCTTGACAGGGGGCGTGGTAACTGAAGCTTTCTTT.